Below, 15 T cell receptor beta chains from the same sample are listed, as sequenced in a study of T cell responses to AZD1222 COVID-19 vaccine (dated by TCRdb to 2020 to 2022). In light of the paper, this sample's time point label describes: about 28 days (+/-7) after the second vaccine dose. The library was produced with the immunoSEQ multiplex PCR assay. TCRdb holds this immuneACCESS table with in-frame rearrangements only. Some clones are missing; in checked studies, unresolved V genes explain under half, and the rest has no known cause. In all, the sample holds about 140,000 clones, and 80% to 95% of those were seen once. The leading ten clones occupy 3% to 4% of the sample. Sequences were derived from peripheral blood, sampled 28 days after the second AZD1222 dose. The origin of the receptors is an adult who received the AZD1222 COVID-19 vaccine.

The chain couples TRBV18 to TRBJ2-1; D gene ambiguous. Germline V gene sequence: CDR1 KGHSH, CDR2 LQKENI. The CDR3 consists of 15 residues. Trimming removed 1 base at V and 5 bases at J, with 12 bases between. CDR3 DNA: TGTGCCAGCTCACCACTTGGGATTCCAGACAATGAGCAGTTCTTC. This gives the protein CASSPLGIPDNEQFF.

V is TRBV7-8 and J is TRBJ1-1, with 8 positions matching TRBD1. Germline V lookup: CDR1 SGHVS, CDR2 FQNEAQ. V shed 5 bases and J 7 bases; nucleotides not matched to a gene: 3. This CDR3 region has 12 residues. The CDR3 DNA reads TGTGCCAGCAGCCCCGACAGGGGTGAAGCTTTCTTT. It is translated as CASSPDRGEAFF.

This chain uses TRBV18 with TRBJ2-5; D gene unclear. Germline lookup yields CDR1 KGHSH and CDR2 LQKENI. The V gene lost 2 bases and the J gene lost 5 bases, with 15 bases spanning the gap. The CDR3 contains 15 residues. This chain's CDR3 is CASSPMYGPRETQYF. CDR3 nucleotides: TGTGCCAGCTCACCAATGTACGGGCCTAGGGAGACCCAGTACTTC.

The chain couples TRBV7-7 to TRBJ1-4; D gene unclear. V shed 2 bases and J shed 8 bases, with 9 bases lying between them. This CDR3 comprises 13 residues. Germline V gene lookup returns CDR1 SSHAT and CDR2 FNYEAQ (reference sequence). This CDR3 is CASSLNLKEKLFF. The CDR3 nucleotides are TGTGCCAGCAGCTTAAATCTTAAGGAAAAACTGTTTTTT.

V is TRBV7-9 and J is TRBJ2-7; 7 nucleotides align to TRBD2. The CDR3 spans 15 residues. The V gene end was trimmed by 1 base and the J gene end by 1 base; junction bases not matched to a gene: 4. Looked up from germline, CDR1 is SEHNR and CDR2 is FQNEAQ (reference sequence). In DNA form, the CDR3 reads TGTGCCAGCAGCTTAGAGGGGAGGGCTTCCTACGAGCAGTACTTC. Protein product: CASSLEGRASYEQYF.

The V and J genes are TRBV10-3 and TRBJ2-3; no clear D. The germline V and J ends were trimmed by 2 bases and 2 bases, with 5 bases remaining between them. Germline assignment: CDR1 ENHRY and CDR2 SYGVKD. This CDR3 contains 13 residues. CDR3 region: CAISEVATDTQYF. CDR3 DNA sequence: TGTGCCATCAGTGAGGTTGCCACAGATACGCAGTATTTT.

The chain recombines TRBV28 with TRBJ1-5; no reliable D call. CDR1 is MDHEN, CDR2 SYDVKM, per germline. Trimming shortened V by 6 bases and J by 1 base, and 10 bases separated the two germline ends. CDR3 length equals 14 residues. In nucleotides, the CDR3 is TGTGCCAGCAGGATGGGAGGGAGCAATCAGCCCCAGCATTTT. It codes for CASRMGGSNQPQHF. Filled out from reference TRBV28 and TRBJ1-5, the complete variable domain reads DVKVTQSSRYLVKRTGEKVFLECVQDMDHENMFWYRQDPGLGLRLIYFSYDVKMKEKGDIPEGYSVSREKKERFSLILESASTNQTSMYLCASRMGGSNQPQHFGDGTRLSIL.

In this sample, this clone turned up once. The chain employs TRBV18 and TRBJ1-4; TRBD1 is a possible D gene (5 bases). The CDR3 contains 15 residues. Germline CDR1 reads KGHSH; CDR2 reads LQKENI. Trimming cost V 1 base and J 6 bases, with 12 bases left between them. The CDR3 region has the DNA TGTGCCAGCTCACCACAGGGAGGAGGGGATGAAAAACTGTTTTTT. Amino acids: CASSPQGGGDEKLFF.

V is TRBV9 and J is TRBJ1-1; D is unclear. CDR3 size: 14 residues. With 3 bases removed from V and 4 bases from J, the gap between germline ends came to 13 bases. Looked up from germline, CDR1 is SGDLS and CDR2 is YYNGEE. CDR3 region: CASSEGIGSTEAFF. The CDR3 DNA reads as TGTGCCAGCAGCGAGGGTATAGGGAGCACTGAAGCTTTCTTT.

The chain couples TRBV12-3 or TRBV12-4 to TRBJ1-6, with TRBD1 as a possible D gene (6 bases). This CDR3 is 13 amino acids long. The V and J ends lost 5 bases and 9 bases respectively, with 11 bases between them. The CDR3 DNA follows: TGTGCCAGCAGTCCCACAGGGAGTTCACCCCTCCACTTT. Translating it yields CASSPTGSSPLHF.

The rearrangement joins TRBV11-2 to TRBJ1-6, with a weak D call TRBD1 (5 bases). There are 13 residues in the CDR3. The V end lost 6 bases, the J end lost 9 bases, and 12 bases lay between the germline ends. CDR1 SGHAT and CDR2 FQNNGV come from the germline V gene. The CDR3 nucleotides read TGTGCCAGCAGTCCAGCGAGGGGTTCACCCCTCCACTTT. Its translation is CASSPARGSPLHF.

The CDR3 sequence is CASSFIPSAGGSGNTIYF. CDR3 nucleotide sequence: TGTGCCAGCAGCTTCATACCCTCGGCAGGGGGCTCTGGAAACACCATATATTTT. V and J are TRBV7-2 and TRBJ1-3, with 7 positions matching TRBD1. V lost 3 bases and J lost 0; bases outside the gene matches: 11. This CDR3 contains 18 residues. Germline CDR1 reads SGHTA; CDR2 reads FQGNSA.

This clone appeared once. The rearrangement uses TRBV29-1 and TRBJ1-2; D ambiguous. Germline CDR1 is SQVTM and CDR2 is ANQGSEA. Trimming took off 1 base at V and 4 bases at J, with 7 bases between the two ends. The CDR3 sequence is 12 residues long. As DNA, the CDR3 is TGCAGCGTTGAAGGGGCTACCTATGGCTACACCTTC. As protein: CSVEGATYGYTF.

This chain connects TRBV11-2 to TRBJ2-5; 7 nucleotides agree with TRBD1. This CDR3 is 15 amino acids long. The V and J ends lost 0 bases and 2 bases, in that order; junction bases with no gene match: 3. Germline V gene lookup returns CDR1 SGHAT and CDR2 FQNNGV. The CDR3 bases are TGTGCCAGCAGCTTAGAGCCAGGGGGTCAAGAGACCCAGTACTTC. It encodes CASSLEPGGQETQYF.

The genes are TRBV7-9 and TRBJ1-6; 7 bases are shared with TRBD1. V was clipped by 5 bases and J by 8 bases; unmatched bases: 0. Germline V lookup: CDR1 SEHNR, CDR2 FQNEAQ (reference sequence). This CDR3 contains 12 residues. CDR3 nucleotide sequence: TGTGCCAGCAGCGGACAGGATTCACCCCTCCACTTT. Translating it yields CASSGQDSPLHF.